Listed below are T cell receptor beta chains from one sample, sequenced in a study of regulatory T cells in long-lasting Graves disease. TCRdb re-derived calls from the multiplex PCR reads in MiXCR, one entry per CDR3 protein. The sample shows about 560,000 distinct CDR3 sequences, roughly 15% of them seen only once. The sample also formed part of further work on T cells in Graves' hyperthyroidism and ophthalmopathy.

Sequencing used peripheral blood mononuclear cells (PBMCs), obtained at new diagnosis, from a patient treated with antithyroid drugs. These receptors came from a man between 18 and 29 years old with Graves disease. CDR3s include the opening cysteine and the closing phenylalanine or tryptophan. Fields, in order: CDR3 length, D gene, clone size, V gene, J gene, CDR3 protein, CDR3 DNA. D genes are given only for firm matches. Clone size, where shown, is once, few, many, or a class for clones that have expanded.

CDR3 length: 20; D gene: TRBD2; clone size: many; V gene: TRBV20-1; J gene: TRBJ2-3; CDR3 protein: CSARAGLAGDWGVRTDTQYF; CDR3 DNA: TGCAGTGCTAGAGCGGGACTAGCGGGTGATTGGGGGGTCCGCACAGATACGCAGTATTTT
CDR3 length: 13; D gene: NA; clone size: NA; V gene: TRBV27; J gene: TRBJ2-7; CDR3 protein: CASSIGQTYEQYF; CDR3 DNA: TGTGCCAGCAGTATAGGACAGACCTACGAGCAGTACTTC
CDR3 length: 13; D gene: NA; clone size: NA; V gene: TRBV11-2; J gene: TRBJ2-2; CDR3 protein: CASSLEVVGELFF; CDR3 DNA: TGTGCCAGCAGCTTAGAGGTTGTCGGGGAGCTGTTTTTT
CDR3 length: 17; D gene: TRBD2; clone size: few; V gene: TRBV13; J gene: TRBJ2-7; CDR3 protein: CASSLGEEGLAGGPQYF; CDR3 DNA: TGTGCCAGCAGCTTAGGGGAGGAGGGACTAGCGGGAGGGCCTCAGTACTTC
CDR3 length: 16; D gene: NA; clone size: NA; V gene: TRBV27; J gene: TRBJ2-1; CDR3 protein: CASSLSRQTPYNEQFF; CDR3 DNA: TGTGCCAGCAGTTTATCGCGGCAGACCCCTTACAATGAGCAGTTCTTC
CDR3 length: 14; D gene: NA; clone size: many; V gene: TRBV7-9; J gene: TRBJ2-3; CDR3 protein: CASSLRRSTDTQYF; CDR3 DNA: TGTGCCAGCAGCTTAAGGAGGAGCACAGATACGCAGTATTTT
CDR3 length: 13; D gene: NA; clone size: NA; V gene: TRBV10-3; J gene: TRBJ2-2; CDR3 protein: CAISGGNTGELFF; CDR3 DNA: TGTGCCATCAGCGGGGGTAACACCGGGGAGCTGTTTTTT
CDR3 length: 10; D gene: NA; clone size: NA; V gene: TRBV24-1; J gene: TRBJ2-7; CDR3 protein: CATSPHEQYF; CDR3 DNA: TGTGCCACCAGTCCCCACGAGCAGTACTTC
CDR3 length: 14; D gene: NA; clone size: many; V gene: TRBV15; J gene: TRBJ2-7; CDR3 protein: CATSRGEDSYEQYF; CDR3 DNA: TGTGCCACCAGCAGGGGAGAGGACTCCTACGAGCAGTACTTC
CDR3 length: 17; D gene: TRBD1; clone size: NA; V gene: TRBV4-2; J gene: TRBJ1-5; CDR3 protein: CASSQVGGQGANQPQHF; CDR3 DNA: TGTGCCAGCAGCCAAGTGGGGGGACAGGGGGCCAATCAGCCCCAGCATTTT
CDR3 length: 16; D gene: TRBD1; clone size: NA; V gene: TRBV5-1; J gene: TRBJ1-3; CDR3 protein: CASSRAGTASGNTIYF; CDR3 DNA: TGTGCCAGCAGCAGAGCTGGGACAGCCTCTGGAAACACCATATATTTT
CDR3 length: 15; D gene: NA; clone size: many; V gene: TRBV11-2; J gene: TRBJ2-7; CDR3 protein: CASSLVKGRFYEQYF; CDR3 DNA: TGTGCCAGCAGCTTAGTGAAGGGGAGGTTCTACGAGCAGTACTTC
CDR3 length: 15; D gene: NA; clone size: many; V gene: TRBV11-2; J gene: TRBJ1-2; CDR3 protein: CASSLEDSANYGYTF; CDR3 DNA: TGTGCCAGCAGCTTAGAGGACAGCGCGAACTATGGCTACACCTTC
CDR3 length: 16; D gene: TRBD1; clone size: many; V gene: TRBV28; J gene: TRBJ2-7; CDR3 protein: CASTIYRGKSSYEQYF; CDR3 DNA: TGTGCCAGCACCATATACAGGGGAAAGAGCTCCTACGAGCAGTACTTC
CDR3 length: 15; D gene: NA; clone size: few; V gene: TRBV7-3; J gene: TRBJ2-5; CDR3 protein: CASSPHGGVQETQYF; CDR3 DNA: TGTGCCAGCAGCCCCCATGGAGGGGTCCAAGAGACCCAGTACTTC
CDR3 length: 18; D gene: TRBD1; clone size: NA; V gene: TRBV4-1; J gene: TRBJ2-1; CDR3 protein: CASSQILGRDRGRDEQFF; CDR3 DNA: TGCGCCAGCAGCCAGATCCTCGGCCGGGACAGGGGTCGCGATGAGCAGTTCTTC
CDR3 length: 8; D gene: NA; clone size: NA; V gene: TRBV5-1; J gene: TRBJ1-2; CDR3 protein: CASSLTTF; CDR3 DNA: TGCGCCAGCAGCCTGACAACCTTC
CDR3 length: 14; D gene: TRBD1; clone size: many; V gene: TRBV12-3/TRBV12-4; J gene: TRBJ1-1; CDR3 protein: CASSLSDRGRKAFF; CDR3 DNA: TGTGCCAGCAGTTTATCGGACAGGGGGCGTAAAGCTTTCTTT
CDR3 length: 20; D gene: TRBD2; clone size: NA; V gene: TRBV29-1; J gene: TRBJ2-1; CDR3 protein: CSVEDRLASGRTYIHNEQFF; CDR3 DNA: TGCAGCGTTGAAGATCGCTTGGCTAGCGGGAGGACCTACATCCACAATGAGCAGTTCTTC
CDR3 length: 14; D gene: NA; clone size: many; V gene: TRBV2; J gene: TRBJ1-5; CDR3 protein: CASSGMGSSQPQHF; CDR3 DNA: TGTGCCAGCAGTGGGATGGGGTCAAGTCAGCCCCAGCATTTT
CDR3 length: 17; D gene: NA; clone size: many; V gene: TRBV19; J gene: TRBJ1-1; CDR3 protein: CASRVSMMGAPNTEAFF; CDR3 DNA: TGTGCCAGTAGGGTCTCTATGATGGGGGCCCCGAACACTGAAGCTTTCTTT
CDR3 length: 13; D gene: NA; clone size: many; V gene: TRBV25-1; J gene: TRBJ1-2; CDR3 protein: CASSGDGNYGYTF; CDR3 DNA: TGTGCCAGCAGCGGCGACGGAAACTATGGCTACACCTTC
CDR3 length: 15; D gene: TRBD1; clone size: NA; V gene: TRBV5-1; J gene: TRBJ2-7; CDR3 protein: CASSLATGAAYEQYF; CDR3 DNA: TGCGCCAGCAGCTTGGCCACAGGGGCGGCCTACGAGCAGTACTTC
CDR3 length: 16; D gene: NA; clone size: few; V gene: TRBV15; J gene: TRBJ2-5; CDR3 protein: CATSRGTIQTFETQYF; CDR3 DNA: TGTGCCACCAGCAGAGGGACGATTCAAACTTTCGAGACCCAGTACTTC
CDR3 length: 13; D gene: NA; clone size: many; V gene: TRBV28; J gene: TRBJ2-7; CDR3 protein: CASRKGGGYEQYF; CDR3 DNA: TGTGCCAGCAGGAAAGGGGGTGGATACGAGCAGTACTTC
CDR3 length: 17; D gene: TRBD2; clone size: many; V gene: TRBV11-2; J gene: TRBJ2-1; CDR3 protein: CASSLGELGRQYNEQFF; CDR3 DNA: TGTGCCAGCAGCTTAGGGGAGCTCGGGAGGCAATACAATGAGCAGTTCTTC
CDR3 length: 14; D gene: TRBD2; clone size: few; V gene: TRBV20-1; J gene: TRBJ2-7; CDR3 protein: CSARGLAVDHEQYF; CDR3 DNA: TGCAGTGCTAGGGGACTAGCTGTTGACCACGAGCAGTACTTC
CDR3 length: 15; D gene: NA; clone size: many; V gene: TRBV5-1; J gene: TRBJ2-3; CDR3 protein: CASSLAGASTDTQYF; CDR3 DNA: TGTGCCAGCAGCTTAGCCGGAGCTAGCACAGATACGCAGTATTTT
CDR3 length: 14; D gene: TRBD1; clone size: many; V gene: TRBV5-1; J gene: TRBJ2-7; CDR3 protein: CASSFSQGASEQYF; CDR3 DNA: TGCGCCAGCAGCTTTAGCCAGGGGGCCTCCGAGCAGTACTTC
CDR3 length: 15; D gene: TRBD1; clone size: few; V gene: TRBV6-1; J gene: TRBJ2-2; CDR3 protein: CASSAPDRVPGELFF; CDR3 DNA: TGTGCCAGCAGTGCACCGGACAGGGTCCCCGGGGAGCTGTTTTTT
CDR3 length: 15; D gene: TRBD1; clone size: many; V gene: TRBV12-3/TRBV12-4; J gene: TRBJ1-1; CDR3 protein: CASRDRVQMNTEAFF; CDR3 DNA: TGTGCCAGCAGGGACAGGGTTCAAATGAACACTGAAGCTTTCTTT
CDR3 length: 14; D gene: NA; clone size: once; V gene: TRBV5-6; J gene: TRBJ1-2; CDR3 protein: CASKTGGYNYGYTF; CDR3 DNA: TGTGCCAGCAAAACGGGGGGCTACAACTATGGCTACACCTTC
CDR3 length: 15; D gene: NA; clone size: NA; V gene: TRBV7-2; J gene: TRBJ2-7; CDR3 protein: CASSLGAVRDYEQYF; CDR3 DNA: TGTGCCAGCAGCTTAGGGGCAGTGAGGGACTACGAGCAGTACTTC
CDR3 length: 12; D gene: NA; clone size: many; V gene: TRBV5-1; J gene: TRBJ1-1; CDR3 protein: CASSPEGHGAFF; CDR3 DNA: TGCGCCAGCAGCCCGGAGGGCCACGGGGCTTTCTTT
CDR3 length: 12; D gene: NA; clone size: few; V gene: TRBV10-1; J gene: TRBJ2-7; CDR3 protein: CASSEGMGEQYF; CDR3 DNA: TGCGCCAGCAGTGAAGGCATGGGCGAGCAGTACTTC
CDR3 length: 15; D gene: TRBD2; clone size: many; V gene: TRBV11-2; J gene: TRBJ2-7; CDR3 protein: CASSSGGSGTYEQYF; CDR3 DNA: TGTGCCAGCAGCTCGGGAGGGTCCGGGACCTACGAGCAGTACTTC
CDR3 length: 15; D gene: NA; clone size: many; V gene: TRBV12-3/TRBV12-4; J gene: TRBJ1-2; CDR3 protein: CASSFRGGANYGYTF; CDR3 DNA: TGTGCCAGCAGTTTCCGAGGGGGAGCTAACTATGGCTACACCTTC
CDR3 length: 13; D gene: TRBD1; clone size: few; V gene: TRBV7-9; J gene: TRBJ2-7; CDR3 protein: CASTGQDAYEQYF; CDR3 DNA: TGTGCCAGCACCGGACAGGACGCCTACGAGCAGTACTTC
CDR3 length: 14; D gene: NA; clone size: many; V gene: TRBV20-1; J gene: TRBJ2-7; CDR3 protein: CSARAFETDYEQYF; CDR3 DNA: TGCAGTGCTAGAGCATTTGAGACCGACTACGAGCAGTACTTC
CDR3 length: 14; D gene: TRBD1; clone size: few; V gene: TRBV9; J gene: TRBJ1-6; CDR3 protein: CASSVSQGGSPLHF; CDR3 DNA: TGTGCCAGCAGCGTGTCACAGGGGGGTTCACCCCTCCACTTT
CDR3 length: 13; D gene: TRBD1; clone size: NA; V gene: TRBV12-3/TRBV12-4; J gene: TRBJ1-1; CDR3 protein: CASRQGAGTEAFF; CDR3 DNA: TGTGCCAGCAGACAGGGGGCGGGCACTGAAGCTTTCTTT
CDR3 length: 14; D gene: NA; clone size: many; V gene: TRBV20-1; J gene: TRBJ2-7; CDR3 protein: CSAPPEENSYEQYF; CDR3 DNA: TGCAGTGCCCCACCGGAGGAGAACTCCTACGAGCAGTACTTC